This note documents a single T cell receptor (beta chain) sequence. As yet, its antigen is unknown. The repertoire was sequenced with immunoSEQ multiplex PCR; TCRdb's copy has only in-frame clones and lacks some. The data hold about 46,000 clones, with approximately 81% observed a single time. This sample was included in a study of T cells in localized non-small cell lung cancer. The study, taken as a whole, reports: Tumor showed lower T cell clonality than uninvolved adjacent lung, where it was highest. Sequencing, confined to only one tumor region, leaves heterogeneity possible. When the top 100 tumor clones were examined, a median about 60 of them also appeared in the adjacent lung, which was paired and uninvolved.

Germline CDR1 reads SGDLS; CDR2 reads YYNGEE. CDR3 length: 17 residues. V shed 3 bases, J shed 5 bases, and the junction held 8 bases outside the gene matches. This specimen consisted of peripheral blood mononuclear cells, obtained before any cancer treatment. This TCR was recovered from a man between 35 and 75 years old with stage III lung adenocarcinoma. The gene calls are TRBV9 and TRBJ2-2; 12 nucleotides align to TRBD1. The CDR3, as DNA: TGTGCCAGCAGCGCCGGGACAGGGGGCGCGAGGACCGGGGAGCTGTTTTTT. Residues: CASSAGTGGARTGELFF.